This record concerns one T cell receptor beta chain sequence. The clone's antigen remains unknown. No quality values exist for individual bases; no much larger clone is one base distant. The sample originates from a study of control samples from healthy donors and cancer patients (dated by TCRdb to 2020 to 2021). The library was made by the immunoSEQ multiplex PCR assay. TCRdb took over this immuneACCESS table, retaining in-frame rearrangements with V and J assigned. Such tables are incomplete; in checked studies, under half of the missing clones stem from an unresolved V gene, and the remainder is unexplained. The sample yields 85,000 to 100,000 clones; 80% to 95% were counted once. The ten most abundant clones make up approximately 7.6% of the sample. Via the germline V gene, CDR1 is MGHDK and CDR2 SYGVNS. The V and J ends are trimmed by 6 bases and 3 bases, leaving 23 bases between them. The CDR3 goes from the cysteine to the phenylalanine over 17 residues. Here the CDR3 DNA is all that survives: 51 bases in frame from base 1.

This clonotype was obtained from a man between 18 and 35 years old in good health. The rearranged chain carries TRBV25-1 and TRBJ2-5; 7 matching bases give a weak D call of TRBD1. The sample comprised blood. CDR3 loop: CASSQRTTRQGKETQYF. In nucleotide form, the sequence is TGTGCCAGCAGCCAACGGACTACGAGACAGGGAAAAGAGACCCAGTACTTC.